The next 8 T cell receptor beta chains were all read from a single sample in a study of PD-1 blockade in mismatch repair-deficient tumors. Here immunoSEQ multiplex PCR was the method, and the copy in TCRdb shows in-frame clones only, minus some. This table has around 40,000 clones, 70% to 90% appearing once. Sequencing was performed on peripheral blood, taken 75 to 85 weeks after starting pembrolizumab. These receptor sequences come from an adult with mismatch repair-deficient cancer.

This clone was seen only once. The chain combines TRBV19 with TRBJ2-2, with 7 bases aligning to TRBD1. Germline V lookup: CDR1 LNHDA, CDR2 SQIVND (reference sequence). This CDR3 spans 15 amino acids. J lost 3 bases, V lost 7 bases, and 8 bases had no gene match. CDR3 nucleotide sequence: TGTGCCAGTAAGACAGGGTCCCCCGACACCGGGGAGCTGTTTTTT. This gives the protein CASKTGSPDTGELFF. Using reference TRBV19 and TRBJ2-2 for the parts outside the CDR3, the full variable domain is DGGITQSPKYLFRKEGQNVTLSCEQNLNHDAMYWYRQDPGQGLRLIYYSQIVNDFQKGDIAEGYSVSREKKESFPLTVTSAQKNPTAFYLCASKTGSPDTGELFFGEGSRLTVL.

V is TRBV5-4 and J is TRBJ1-2; D is uncertain. Per germline, CDR1 SGHNT and CDR2 YYREEE (reference sequence). V lost 4 bases and J lost 3, with 16 bases in between. CDR3 length: 15 amino acids. This CDR3 is CASSPPGGHDYGYTF. DNA of the CDR3: TGTGCCAGCAGCCCCCCGGGAGGGCACGACTATGGCTACACCTTC.

The chain links TRBV14 to TRBJ2-4; tentatively, D is TRBD1 (5 bases). The V end was cut by 4 bases, the J end by 1 base, with 14 bases between. The CDR3 covers 16 residues. Looked up from germline, CDR1 is SGHDN and CDR2 is FVKESK. The CDR3 protein is CASSPGSVGAKNIQYF. The CDR3 DNA reads TGTGCCAGCAGCCCAGGGTCGGTGGGGGCCAAAAACATTCAGTACTTC.

The chain couples TRBV27 to TRBJ1-1, with TRBD1 as a possible D gene (6 bases). CDR1 MNHEY and CDR2 SMNVEV come from the germline V gene (reference sequence). The germline V and J ends were trimmed by 5 bases and 6 bases, with 13 bases remaining between them. This CDR3 contains 13 residues. Here the CDR3 reads CASSLGGSAEAFF. CDR3 coding DNA: TGTGCCAGCAGTCTAGGGGGGAGCGCTGAAGCTTTCTTT.

The genes are TRBV27 and TRBJ1-2; a weak D match, TRBD1 (5 bases). There are 14 residues in the CDR3. From germline, CDR1 is MNHEY and CDR2 SMNVEV (reference sequence). Trimming cost V 2 bases and J 3 bases, with 10 bases left between them. CDR3 bases: TGTGCCAGCAGTTTAAAGGCAGGGTACTATGGCTACACCTTC. Translation gives CASSLKAGYYGYTF.

The genes are TRBV5-7 and TRBJ1-3, with D perhaps matching TRBD1 (6 bases). TRBV5-7 is recorded as an ORF, its role being uncertain. Deletions cut 4 bases from V and 0 bases from J, with 11 bases between. The CDR3 runs 15 residues. DNA of the CDR3: TGTGCCAGCAGCATTAGGGGGAGCTCTGGAAACACCATATATTTT. As protein: CASSIRGSSGNTIYF.

CDR3 in DNA: TGCAGCGTTGGGGACGGAATCAATCAGCCCCAGCATTTT. It is translated as CSVGDGINQPQHF. The V and J genes are TRBV29-1 and TRBJ1-5; TRBD1 might be the D (5 bases). CDR1 and CDR2 (germline): SQVTM, ANQGSEA. The CDR3 runs to 13 residues. Trimming stripped 4 bases from V and 3 bases from J, with 10 bases between.

This clone was counted a few times. The CDR3 end shows no conserved phenylalanine or tryptophan, and so a read error is likely. Because the CDR3's place on the DNA is in doubt, the DNA is left out and the CDR3 is given as listed by TCRdb. This chain joins TRBV7-9 and TRBJ1-2. From germline, CDR1 is SEHNR and CDR2 FQNEAQ (reference sequence). The CDR3 length is 9 residues, termini included. CDR3: CASSSSGTI.